This T cell receptor beta chain was retrieved from a study of cytomegalovirus exposure and HLA in healthy donors. Overall study findings and caveats: TCR beta chains numbering about 160 were designated cytomegalovirus-associated. TCR beta sequences reportedly predicted most subjects' HLA-A and HLA-B alleles accurately. TCR beta chain V- and J-gene trimming was linked, in a later analysis, to a missense variant in DCLRE1C.

Vbeta (60) and Jbeta (13) primers were used in the PCR. Sequenced by immunoSEQ multiplex PCR; TCRdb stores in-frame clones only, minus some. The top ten clones hold more than 7% of a sample with around 68,000 clones, about three quarters of them seen once. On this clone: What it recognizes is unknown.

The germline gives CDR1 SNHLY, CDR2 FYNNEI. V gave up 7 bases and J gave up 8 bases, with 11 bases separating them. The CDR3 sequence is 11 residues long. Healthy bone marrow donors made up the donors. The rearrangement uses TRBV2 and TRBJ1-2; weak D call: TRBD1 (5 bases). Sequenced material: PBMCs. The receptor comes from a woman aged 30 to 39 in good health and CMV-seropositive. The CDR3 nucleotides read TGTGCCAGCAATCAGGGTGACGGCTACACCTTC. This encodes CASNQGDGYTF.